These 22 T cell receptor beta chains originate from one sample sequenced in a study of response to subunit inactivated influenza vaccine. In TCRdb, the RT-PCR reads were re-called with MiXCR into one record per CDR3 protein. In the table there are around 200,000 distinct CDR3 sequences, 13% to 15% of which are singletons. This specimen consisted of CD8+ T cells sorted from PBMCs, obtained 5 days after vaccination. The origin of the receptors is a middle-aged man who received an inactivated influenza vaccine.

This clonotype was observed once. This chain uses TRBV27 with TRBJ2-3; weak D call: TRBD2 (5 bases). Trimming stripped 5 bases from V and 0 bases from J, with 18 bases between. The CDR3 is made up of 17 amino acids. Germline V gives CDR1 MNHEY, CDR2 SMNVEV (reference sequence). In DNA form, the CDR3 reads TGTGCCAGCAGTGCGGTACTGGACTCTTCTAGCACAGATACGCAGTATTTT. This codes for CASSAVLDSSSTDTQYF.

This clonotype was detected a few times. V gene TRBV6-2 or TRBV6-3 combines with J gene TRBJ2-1, with no clear D. Germline CDR1 is MNHEY and CDR2 is SVGEGT. With 1 base removed from V and 7 bases from J, the gap between germline ends came to 5 bases. CDR3 length: 12 residues. CDR3 region: CASSYLGNEQFF. The CDR3, as DNA: TGTGCCAGCAGTTACTTGGGGAATGAGCAGTTCTTC.

The chain joins TRBV6-1 to TRBJ2-3; TRBD1 is a possible D gene (5 bases). This CDR3 region has 13 residues. Trimming took 7 bases from V and 5 from J, leaving 13 bases between them. Germline V lookup: CDR1 MNHNS, CDR2 SASEGT. The CDR3 loop is CASMPGFIDTQYF. The CDR3 nucleotides read TGTGCCAGCATGCCAGGGTTTATAGATACGCAGTATTTT.

There are a few counts of this clonotype. This sequence joins TRBV9 and TRBJ2-1, with 8 bases aligning to TRBD2. This CDR3 region has 16 residues. Trimming took 0 bases from V and 8 from J; bases not matched to a gene: 10. From germline, CDR1 is SGDLS and CDR2 YYNGEE. CDR3: CASSVGREGVFHEQFF. CDR3 bases: TGTGCCAGCAGCGTAGGCCGGGAGGGGGTGTTCCATGAGCAGTTCTTC.

The chain uses TRBV3-1 and TRBJ2-5; 7 bases are shared with TRBD2. The CDR3 contains 15 residues. Germline trimming cut 1 base from V and 3 bases from J; bases unmatched to any gene: 5. CDR1 LGHDT and CDR2 YNNKEL come from the germline V gene (reference sequence). The DNA for the CDR3 is TGTGCCAGCAGCCAAGTCCCGGGACTAAAAGAGACCCAGTACTTC. Protein: CASSQVPGLKETQYF.

This clonotype was detected many times. The chain combines TRBV10-3 with TRBJ2-1; TRBD1 might be the D (5 bases). Between the trimmed V and J ends, which lost 0 bases and 9 bases, there was a span of 15 bases. CDR1 and CDR2 from the germline V gene are ENHRY and SYGVKD. The CDR3 consists of 15 residues. Here the CDR3 DNA reads TGTGCCATCAGTGAGTCTGGCAGGGCTACCTCTGAGCAGTTCTTC. It yields the protein CAISESGRATSEQFF.

The V and J genes are TRBV15 and TRBJ2-5; 7 bases align to TRBD1. The CDR3 loop spans 14 amino acids. Germline trimming cut 0 bases from V and 5 bases from J; bases unmatched to any gene: 3. The V gene's germline CDR1 is LNHNV and CDR2 YYDKDF (reference sequence). The CDR3 spells CATSREDRRETQYF. The CDR3 nucleotides are TGTGCCACCAGCAGAGAGGACAGGCGGGAGACCCAGTACTTC.

This clonotype was counted a few times. This chain uses TRBV12-3 or TRBV12-4 with TRBJ1-5; TRBD1 matches at 8 bases. The junction had 12 bases not matched to a gene; V was cut back by 5 bases and J by 6 bases. This CDR3 has 16 residues. The CDR3 region has the DNA TGTGCCAGCAGTGCAGGGGGCGCAAGGTCAAGTCAGCCCCAGCATTTT. Translation: CASSAGGARSSQPQHF.

This clonotype showed up many times. The rearrangement joins TRBV5-1 to TRBJ2-7; no definite D call. The V gene lost 4 bases and the J gene lost 3 bases, with 14 bases spanning the gap. Germline loops: CDR1 SGHRS, CDR2 YFSETQ. The CDR3 runs to 14 residues. This chain's CDR3 is CASSGTQDNYEQYF. For the CDR3, the DNA is TGCGCCAGCAGCGGAACTCAGGATAACTACGAGCAGTACTTC.

This clonotype was seen a few times. This chain uses TRBV18 with TRBJ2-3; D gene ambiguous. This CDR3 comprises 16 residues. The V end lost 0 bases, the J end lost 5 bases, and 15 bases lay between the germline ends. Looked up from germline, CDR1 is KGHSH and CDR2 is LQKENI. As DNA, the CDR3 is TGTGCCAGCTCACCACCGAAAACTGGACGGATAGATACGCAGTATTTT. Amino acid sequence: CASSPPKTGRIDTQYF.

The genes are TRBV7-2 and TRBJ2-7; D might be TRBD1 (5 bases). V was pared by 1 base and J by 2 bases, with 12 bases between. CDR1 and CDR2 from the germline V gene are SGHTA and FQGNSA. The CDR3 has 15 residues. The CDR3 here is CASSLVAGKAYEQYF. Written as DNA, the CDR3 is TGTGCCAGCAGCTTAGTAGCAGGGAAGGCCTACGAGCAGTACTTC.

The V and J genes are TRBV12-3 or TRBV12-4 and TRBJ2-7; TRBD1 is a possible D gene (5 bases). This CDR3 is built from 14 residues. Trimming stripped 2 bases from V and 3 bases from J, with 11 bases between. Here the CDR3 DNA reads TGTGCCAGCAGTTTATGGGGCAGGGACTACGAGCAGTACTTC. Amino acids: CASSLWGRDYEQYF.

This clonotype appeared a few times. The genes are TRBV20-1 and TRBJ2-7, with TRBD2 matching 7 bases. Trimming removed 5 bases from V and 6 bases from J; junction bases left unmatched: 10. The length of the CDR3 is 13 residues. Germline CDR1 is DFQATT and CDR2 is SNEGSKA (reference sequence). In DNA, the CDR3 is TGCAGTGCTCCGACTAGCATTAATGGCGAGCAGTACTTC. Protein sequence: CSAPTSINGEQYF.

This CDR3 is CAISVGRGSGANVLTF. For the CDR3, the DNA is TGTGCCATCAGTGTTGGCAGGGGATCGGGGGCCAACGTCCTGACTTTC. The rearrangement joins TRBV10-3 to TRBJ2-6, with D perhaps matching TRBD1 (6 bases). Germline V CDR1 and CDR2: ENHRY, SYGVKD. The CDR3 has 16 residues. Deletions cut 4 bases from V and 4 bases from J, with 14 bases between.

The gene calls are TRBV5-1 and TRBJ2-7, with 10 bases aligning to TRBD1. CDR3 length equals 15 residues. CDR1 and CDR2 from the germline V gene are SGHRS and YFSETQ. Trimming took 5 bases from V and 7 from J; bases not matched to a gene: 12. The CDR3 DNA reads TGCGCCAGCAGAGGAGGCGGGACAGGGGATAGGGAGCAGTACTTC. Amino acids: CASRGGGTGDREQYF.

This sequence joins TRBV21-1 and TRBJ2-2. TRBV21-1 is listed as a pseudogene. The CDR3 is 18 residues long. The CDR3 is CASSKFVLITPNTGELFF. CDR3 DNA sequence: TGTGCCAGCAGCAAATTCGTACTTATCACCCCGAACACCGGGGAGCTGTTTTTT.

This clonotype was seen many times. V and J are TRBV4-3 and TRBJ2-5; no definite D call. Germline V gene sequence: CDR1 LGHNA, CDR2 YSLEER. V lost 0 bases, J lost 5 bases, and 10 bases lay in between. The CDR3 contains 14 residues. The CDR3 here is CASSQDRSRETQYF. The CDR3 DNA is TGCGCCAGCAGCCAAGACCGGTCTAGGGAGACCCAGTACTTC.

This chain joins TRBV7-9 and TRBJ2-1; 9 bases match TRBD1. The CDR3 loop spans 16 amino acids. The germline CDR1 and CDR2 sequences are SEHNR and FQNEAQ (reference sequence). V dropped 5 bases and J dropped 1; count of bases not matched to a gene: 6. The CDR3 spells CASSAKQGASYNEQFF. CDR3 nucleotides: TGTGCCAGCAGCGCAAAACAGGGGGCTTCCTACAATGAGCAGTTCTTC.

The table lists this clonotype with a few counts. CDR3 in amino acids: CASSLYAGGRGTDTQYF. DNA of the CDR3: TGTGCCAGCAGCTTATATGCGGGAGGCCGGGGCACAGATACGCAGTATTTT. J is TRBJ2-3 and V is TRBV7-6; TRBD2 aligns across 8 bases. The CDR3 covers 17 residues. Germline CDR1 SGHVS, CDR2 FNYEAQ. After removal of 2 bases from V and 1 base from J, the junction contained 8 bases not matched to a gene. Full variable domain (missing parts from reference TRBV7-6 and TRBJ2-3): GAGVSQSPRYKVTKRGQDVALRCDPISGHVSLYWYRQALGQGPEFLTYFNYEAQQDKSGLPNDRFSAERPEGSISTLTIQRTEQRDSAMYRCASSLYAGGRGTDTQYFGPGTRLTVL.

Ten or more counts support this clonotype. The V and J genes are TRBV28 and TRBJ2-3, with TRBD2 matching 8 bases. V shed 6 bases, J shed 2 bases, and the junction held 10 bases outside the gene matches. CDR3 length: 16 amino acids. CDR1 MDHEN and CDR2 SYDVKM come from the germline V gene. CDR3 in amino acids: CASSLRGGQVTDTQYF. As DNA, the CDR3 is TGTGCCAGCAGCCTCCGGGGGGGGCAGGTCACAGATACGCAGTATTTT.

The gene calls are TRBV6-5 and TRBJ2-7; D possibly matches TRBD1 or TRBD2 (5 bases each). The CDR3 covers 12 residues. V was cut by 5 bases and J by 5 bases, with 10 bases left in between. Germline V gene sequence: CDR1 MNHEY, CDR2 SVGAGI. CDR3 coding DNA: TGTGCCAGCAGTCCTGAGGGGAACGAGCAGTACTTC. Encoded protein: CASSPEGNEQYF.

The table lists this clonotype with a few counts. The V gene is TRBV7-9, the J gene TRBJ1-1, with a possible D match to TRBD1 (6 bases). The length of the CDR3 is 16 residues. Trimming shortened V by 5 bases and J by 4 bases, and 20 bases separated the two germline ends. The V gene's germline CDR1 is SEHNR and CDR2 FQNEAQ (reference sequence). CDR3 nucleotides: TGTGCCAGCAGCCCTTTACCCGTGTCCAGGGGCACTGAAGCTTTCTTT. Its translation: CASSPLPVSRGTEAFF.